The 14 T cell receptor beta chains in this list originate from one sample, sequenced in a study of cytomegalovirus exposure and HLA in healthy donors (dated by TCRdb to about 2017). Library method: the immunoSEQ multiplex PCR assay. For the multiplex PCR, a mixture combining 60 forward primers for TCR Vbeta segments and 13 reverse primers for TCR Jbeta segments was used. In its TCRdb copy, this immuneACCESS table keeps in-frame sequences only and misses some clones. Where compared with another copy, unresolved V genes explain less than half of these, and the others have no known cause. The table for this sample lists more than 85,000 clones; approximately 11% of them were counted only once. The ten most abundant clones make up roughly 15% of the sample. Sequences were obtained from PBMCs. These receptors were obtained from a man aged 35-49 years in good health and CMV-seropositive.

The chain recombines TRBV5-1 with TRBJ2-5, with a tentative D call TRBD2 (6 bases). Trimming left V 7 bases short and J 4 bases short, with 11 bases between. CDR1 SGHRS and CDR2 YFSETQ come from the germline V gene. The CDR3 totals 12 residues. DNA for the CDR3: TGCGCCAGCCGGGGAGGACGAGAGACCCAGTACTTC. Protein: CASRGGRETQYF.

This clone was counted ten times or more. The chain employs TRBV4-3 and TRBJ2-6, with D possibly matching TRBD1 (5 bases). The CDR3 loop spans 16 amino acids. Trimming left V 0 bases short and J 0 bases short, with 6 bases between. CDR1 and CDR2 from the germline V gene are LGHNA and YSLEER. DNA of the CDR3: TGCGCCAGCAGCCAAGAAACAGGCTCTGGGGCCAACGTCCTGACTTTC. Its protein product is CASSQETGSGANVLTF.

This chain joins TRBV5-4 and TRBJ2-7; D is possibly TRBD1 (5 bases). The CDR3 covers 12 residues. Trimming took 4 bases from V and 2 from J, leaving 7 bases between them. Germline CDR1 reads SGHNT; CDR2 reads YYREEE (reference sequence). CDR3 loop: CASSQDTYEQYF. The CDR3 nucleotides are TGTGCCAGCAGCCAGGACACCTACGAGCAGTACTTC.

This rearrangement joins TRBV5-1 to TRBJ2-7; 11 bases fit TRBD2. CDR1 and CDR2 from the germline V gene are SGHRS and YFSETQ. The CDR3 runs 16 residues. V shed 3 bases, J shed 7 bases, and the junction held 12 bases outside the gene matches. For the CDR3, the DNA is TGCGCCAGCAGCTGGGGGGTAGCGGGAGGGGGAGAAGAGCAGTACTTC. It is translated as CASSWGVAGGGEEQYF.

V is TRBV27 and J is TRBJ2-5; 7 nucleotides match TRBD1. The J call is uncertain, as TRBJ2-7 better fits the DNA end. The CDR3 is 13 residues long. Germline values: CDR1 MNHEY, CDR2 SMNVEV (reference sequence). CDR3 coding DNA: TGTGCCAGCAGTGTGGACAGGCACTACGAGCAGTACTTC. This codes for CASSVDRHYEQYF.

DNA for the CDR3: TGTGCCAGCTCACTCGTTCCCGGGGAGCTGTTTTTT. Translating it yields CASSLVPGELFF. V is TRBV18 and J is TRBJ2-2; no clear D. V dropped 4 bases and J dropped 6 bases, with 6 bases sitting between them. The germline V gene has CDR1 KGHSH and CDR2 LQKENI. The CDR3 is made up of 12 amino acids.

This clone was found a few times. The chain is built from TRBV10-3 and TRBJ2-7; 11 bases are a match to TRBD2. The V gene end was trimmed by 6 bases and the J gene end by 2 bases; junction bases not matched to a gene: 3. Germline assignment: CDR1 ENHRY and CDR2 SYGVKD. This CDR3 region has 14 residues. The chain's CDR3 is CAIRGLAAPYEQYF. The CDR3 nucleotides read TGTGCCATCAGGGGACTAGCGGCTCCCTACGAGCAGTACTTC.

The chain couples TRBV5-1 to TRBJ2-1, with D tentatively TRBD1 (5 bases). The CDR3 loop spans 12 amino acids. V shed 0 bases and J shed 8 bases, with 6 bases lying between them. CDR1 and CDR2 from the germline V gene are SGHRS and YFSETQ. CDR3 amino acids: CASSLGGHEQFF. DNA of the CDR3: TGCGCCAGCAGCTTGGGGGGCCATGAGCAGTTCTTC.

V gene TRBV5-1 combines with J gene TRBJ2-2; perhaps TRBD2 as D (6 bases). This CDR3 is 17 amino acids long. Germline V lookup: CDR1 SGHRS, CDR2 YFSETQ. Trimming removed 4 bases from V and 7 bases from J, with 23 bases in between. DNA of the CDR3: TGCGCCAGCAGCCCCCGTCGTTCTGCCGGGAGAATCGGGGAGCTGTTTTTT. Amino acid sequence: CASSPRRSAGRIGELFF.

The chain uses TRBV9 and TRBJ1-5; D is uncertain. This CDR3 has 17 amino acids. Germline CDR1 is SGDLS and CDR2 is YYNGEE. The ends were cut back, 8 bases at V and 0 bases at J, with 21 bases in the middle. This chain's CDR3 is CASATGDLGYSNQPQHF. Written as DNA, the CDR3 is TGTGCCAGTGCGACCGGGGATCTAGGTTATAGCAATCAGCCCCAGCATTTT.

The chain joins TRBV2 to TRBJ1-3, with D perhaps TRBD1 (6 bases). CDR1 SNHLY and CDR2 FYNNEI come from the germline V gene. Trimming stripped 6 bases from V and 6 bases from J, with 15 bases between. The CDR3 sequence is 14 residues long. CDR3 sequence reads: CASSVRTVVNTIYF. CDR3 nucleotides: TGTGCCAGCAGCGTCCGGACAGTGGTAAACACCATATATTTT.

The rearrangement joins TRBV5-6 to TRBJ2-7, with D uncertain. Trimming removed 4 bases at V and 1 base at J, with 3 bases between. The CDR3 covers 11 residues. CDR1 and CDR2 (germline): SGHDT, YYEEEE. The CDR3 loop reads CASSQSYEQYF. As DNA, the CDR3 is TGTGCCAGCAGCCAATCCTACGAGCAGTACTTC.

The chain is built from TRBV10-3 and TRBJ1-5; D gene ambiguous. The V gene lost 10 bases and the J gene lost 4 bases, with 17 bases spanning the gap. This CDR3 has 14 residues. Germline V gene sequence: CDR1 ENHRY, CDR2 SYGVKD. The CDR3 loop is CATQAAPSNQPQHF. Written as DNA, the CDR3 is TGTGCCACCCAAGCGGCCCCCTCAAATCAGCCCCAGCATTTT.

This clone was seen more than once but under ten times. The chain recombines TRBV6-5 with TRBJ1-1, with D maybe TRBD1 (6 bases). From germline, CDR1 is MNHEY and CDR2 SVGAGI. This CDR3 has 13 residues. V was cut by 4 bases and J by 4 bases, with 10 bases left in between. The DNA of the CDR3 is TGTGCCAGCAGTTCACAGGGCGGCACTGAAGCTTTCTTT. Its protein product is CASSSQGGTEAFF.